The present TCR beta chain was sequenced within a study of cytomegalovirus exposure and HLA in healthy donors. Study-wide results and limits: Fewer N-insertions than the approximately 610-donor mean were reportedly shown by an Asian-associated ancestry cluster in a later analysis. Earlier analysis yielded a pattern in which most TCR beta V segments were productive about 87% or about 30% of the time.

PCR involved 60 Vbeta and 13 Jbeta primers. Some clones are missing from TCRdb's copy, which holds only in-frame ones; the method was immunoSEQ multiplex PCR. The sample carries about 140,000 clones, around 78% recorded once. Likely unrecorded immune exposures existed in these nominally healthy donors. Trimming took 4 bases from V and 11 from J, leaving 12 bases between them. Germline V gene sequence: CDR1 SGHDT, CDR2 YYEEEE. The CDR3 has 11 amino acids. Of note for this clone: Its specificity is unknown.

The gene calls are TRBV5-6 and TRBJ1-1; TRBD1 is a possible D gene (6 bases). The sample consisted of PBMCs. The origin of this receptor is a male donor in good health and CMV-seronegative. This CDR3 is CASSVAGEAFF. Here the CDR3 DNA reads TGTGCCAGCAGCGTCGCAGGGGAGGCTTTCTTT.